The rows below give T cell receptor beta chains drawn from one sample of a study of OX40 agonist ivuxolimab in advanced cancers. Profiled with immunoSEQ multiplex PCR; TCRdb holds only in-frame clones, not every one. The sample records 70,000 to 95,000 clones, around 92% being singletons. Sample: CD4+ or CD8+ T cells sorted from blood, taken in a trial of the OX40 agonist ivuxolimab. The receptor source for this set is an adult with an advanced solid tumor such as melanoma, head and neck, liver or kidney cancer. Both conserved end residues are part of each CDR3. A D gene is named only where the DNA matches it firmly.

V,D,J,DNA,CDR3
TRBV7-2,TRBD1,TRBJ1-1,TGTGCCAGCAGCCCCGACAGGGCATCGACTGAAGCTTTCTTT,CASSPDRASTEAFF
TRBV11-3,.,TRBJ2-1,TGTGCCAGCAGTACGGGACTCAGCTACAATGAGCAGTTCTTC,CASSTGLSYNEQFF
TRBV28,.,TRBJ1-5,TGTGCCACCTTAGGGGGGTATAGCAATCAGCCCCAGCATTTT,CATLGGYSNQPQHF
TRBV4-1,.,TRBJ2-7,TGCGCCAGCAGCCAAGATACGGGCCTGGGGTGGCAGTACTTC,CASSQDTGLGWQYF
TRBV15,TRBD1,TRBJ2-7,TGTGCCACCAGCAGAGATCCAAACACAGGACAGGGGTCCCACGAGCAGTACTTC,CATSRDPNTGQGSHEQYF
TRBV5-1,.,TRBJ2-2,TGCGCCAGCAGCTTGTTATCCGGGGAGCTGTTTTTT,CASSLLSGELFF
TRBV28,.,TRBJ2-7,TGTGCCAGCAGGGGAGCGTTGGAAGAGCAGTACTTC,CASRGALEEQYF
TRBV5-1,TRBD1,TRBJ1-4,TGCGCCAGCAGCCCCGGACAGGGTAATCTCGTGGAACTGTTTTTT,CASSPGQGNLVELFF
TRBV6-1,.,TRBJ1-4,TGTGCCACCCACGGATGGAGCTCGGGGGAAAAACTGTTTTTT,CATHGWSSGEKLFF
TRBV21-1,.,TRBJ1-1,TGTGCCAGCGGTATGACAGGGGGACCGAACACTGAAGCTTTCTTT,CASGMTGGPNTEAFF
TRBV9,.,TRBJ1-1,TGTGCCAGCAGCCTAGGGTTCGGAAAGAACACTGAAGCTTTCTTT,CASSLGFGKNTEAFF
TRBV6-5,TRBD1,TRBJ1-5,TGTGCCAGCAGTCTCGGACAGGGTTCCAATCAGCCCCAGCATTTT,CASSLGQGSNQPQHF
TRBV5-1,TRBD1,TRBJ2-2,TGCGCCAGCAGCTTGGGGGACAGGGGTTCCGGGGAGCTGTTTTTT,CASSLGDRGSGELFF
TRBV7-2,.,TRBJ2-2,TGTGCCAGCAATCAAAACTTAACCGGGACCCTGAACACCGGGGAGCTGTTTTTT,CASNQNLTGTLNTGELFF
TRBV5-4,TRBD1,TRBJ1-2,TGTGCCAGCAGCGTACAGGGGGCAGGATATGGCTACACCTTC,CASSVQGAGYGYTF
TRBV28,.,TRBJ1-2,TGTGCCAGCAGGGCGGGCGGAGTGCTCTATGGCTACACCTTC,CASRAGGVLYGYTF
TRBV7-2,TRBD2,TRBJ2-1,TGTGCCAGCAGCCCCATAGCGGGACGTCCCAATGAGCAGTTCTTC,CASSPIAGRPNEQFF
TRBV19,.,TRBJ1-5,TGTGCCAGTAGCACCCGGGACGCCGCCCAGCATTTT,CASSTRDAAQHF
TRBV28,.,TRBJ2-7,TGTGCCAGCAGTATCTTCCTGGGCCCCGAGCAGTACTTC,CASSIFLGPEQYF
TRBV28,.,TRBJ2-7,TGTGCCAGCCAAGGCGGAGTCTACGAGCAGTACTTC,CASQGGVYEQYF